A selection of T cell receptor beta chains follows, all from one sample in a study of cytomegalovirus exposure and HLA in healthy donors. Data came from immunoSEQ multiplex PCR; TCRdb stores just in-frame clones and leaves some out. The sample shows around 150,000 clones, around three quarters of them seen only once. What was sequenced was PBMCs. All receptors come from a woman between 35 and 50 years old in good health and CMV-seronegative. Each CDR3 is given with its conserved first and last residue. Fields, in order: V gene, D gene, J gene, CDR3 protein, CDR3 DNA. A D gene is named only where the DNA matches it firmly.

>TRBV19|NA|TRBJ1-1
CASTAFGTLNTEAFF
TGTGCCAGTACTGCCTTCGGGACATTGAACACTGAAGCTTTCTTT
>TRBV5-6|NA|TRBJ2-3
CASSLGGLGVGDTQYF
TGTGCCAGCAGCTTGGGGGGGCTTGGAGTGGGGGATACGCAGTATTTT
>TRBV30|NA|TRBJ1-2
CAWSGGGSGYTF
TGTGCCTGGAGTGGTGGGGGGAGTGGCTACACCTTC
>TRBV11-2|NA|TRBJ1-1
CASSSIAPRGNKAFF
TGTGCCAGCAGTTCAATCGCCCCCCGGGGAAACAAAGCTTTCTTT
>TRBV11-3|NA|TRBJ2-2
CASSSLGGDTGELFF
TGTGCCAGCAGTTCCTTAGGGGGTGACACCGGGGAGCTGTTTTTT
>TRBV5-5|NA|TRBJ2-2
CASSLPSTGELFF
TGTGCCAGCAGCTTGCCCAGCACCGGGGAGCTGTTTTTT
>TRBV7-9|TRBD1|TRBJ2-7
CSSSLGTGGSYEQYF
TGTTCCAGCAGCTTAGGGACAGGGGGGTCCTACGAGCAGTACTTC
>TRBV18|NA|TRBJ1-4
CASSRARGTNEKLFF
TGTGCCAGCTCACGGGCTAGGGGGACTAATGAAAAACTGTTTTTT
>TRBV28|NA|TRBJ2-7
CASSYSYLEGSYEQYF
TGTGCCAGCAGCTACTCCTACCTTGAGGGAAGCTACGAGCAGTACTTC
>TRBV28|TRBD1|TRBJ1-6
CASSFPDRPLHF
TGTGCCAGCAGTTTCCCGGACAGGCCCCTCCACTTT